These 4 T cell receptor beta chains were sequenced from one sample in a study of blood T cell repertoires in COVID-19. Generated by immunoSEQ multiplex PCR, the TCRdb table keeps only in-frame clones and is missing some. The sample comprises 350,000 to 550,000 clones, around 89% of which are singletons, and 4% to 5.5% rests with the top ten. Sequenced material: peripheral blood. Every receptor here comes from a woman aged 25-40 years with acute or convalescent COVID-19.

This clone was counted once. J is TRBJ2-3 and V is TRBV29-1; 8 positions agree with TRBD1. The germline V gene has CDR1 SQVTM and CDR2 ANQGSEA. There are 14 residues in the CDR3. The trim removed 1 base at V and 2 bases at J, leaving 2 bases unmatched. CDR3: CSVEGTGNTDTQYF. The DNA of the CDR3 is TGCAGCGTTGAAGGGACAGGGAACACAGATACGCAGTATTTT.

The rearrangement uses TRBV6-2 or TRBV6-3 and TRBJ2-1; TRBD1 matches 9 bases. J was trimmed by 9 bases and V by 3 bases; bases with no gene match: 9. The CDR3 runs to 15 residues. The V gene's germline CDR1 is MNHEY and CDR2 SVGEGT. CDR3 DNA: TGTGCCAGCAGTTATGCGGGACAGGGAAAACGTGAGCAGTTCTTC. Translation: CASSYAGQGKREQFF.

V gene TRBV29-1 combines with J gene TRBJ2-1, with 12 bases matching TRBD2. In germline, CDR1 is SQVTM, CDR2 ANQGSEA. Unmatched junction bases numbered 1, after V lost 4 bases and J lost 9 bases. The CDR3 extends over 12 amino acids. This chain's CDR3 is CSVGTSGVEQFF. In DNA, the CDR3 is TGCAGCGTTGGGACTAGCGGGGTTGAGCAGTTCTTC.

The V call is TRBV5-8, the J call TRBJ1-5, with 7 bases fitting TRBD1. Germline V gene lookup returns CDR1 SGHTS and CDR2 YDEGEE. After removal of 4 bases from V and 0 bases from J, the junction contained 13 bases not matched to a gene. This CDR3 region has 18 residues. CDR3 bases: TGTGCCAGCAGCGTCAAGCCCGGGACAGAGTATAGCAATCAGCCCCAGCATTTT. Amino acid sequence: CASSVKPGTEYSNQPQHF.